This T cell receptor (beta chain) was identified during a study of blood T cell repertoires in COVID-19 (dated by TCRdb to 2018 to 2020). About the investigation overall: Samples covering the acute and convalescent phases of COVID-19 were provided by collaborators in the United States, Italy and Spain. The prospective study material was composed of cDNA or gDNA derived from T cells, B-cell-depleted T cells, or PBMCs. The dataset comprised deeply sampled blood TCRbeta repertoires from subjects exposed to, actively infected with, or recovered from COVID-19. The repertoires were made available in a free public database intended to serve as a resource for research on the immune response to SARS-CoV-2. Samples came from the ongoing ImmuneRACE study (first 160 participants) plus 1,254 subjects from 6 global collaborators. The sample metadata nearly always contained a de-identified subject ID, COVID-19 status, age in years and sex. Where available, HLA class I and class II types were taken from metadata supplied by the sample provider and were not determined by assay-based typing. General study outcomes and caveats: Clinical and demographic metadata were provided uncurated, with the amount varying by source and participant.

A remark on this clone: This clone's antigen is unknown. No much larger clonotype is one base removed from it; base qualities were not supplied.

The immunoSEQ Assay, a bias-controlled multiplex PCR, was used to amplify TCRbeta CDR3 regions from genomic DNA. In the source study's methods: The number of nucleated cells in each sample was estimated by amplification of reference gene primers within the assay. To quantify the absolute abundance of each unique TCRbeta CDR3 rearrangement, sequence reads were collapsed and filtered. For each sample, productive Simpson clonality was calculated by taking the square root of Simpson's diversity index across productive rearrangements. The immuneACCESS repertoire file appears here via TCRdb, limited to in-frame rearrangements. These files lack a portion of the clones; in checked studies, under half of the deficit traces to unresolved V genes, and the cause of the others is not known. That table gives V, J and clone size, and the DNA gave D and trimming. The sample table contains 200,000 to 300,000 clones; only one count was recorded for approximately 91% of them. The ten largest clonotypes hold about 0.64% of the sample.

Collaborating institutions collected whole blood in K2EDTA tubes following their own protocols. Collaborator samples were shipped for TCRbeta analysis as frozen whole blood, isolated PBMCs, or DNA extracted from either sample type. The origin of this receptor is a human donor in a cohort sampled during active COVID-19. The specimen was peripheral blood.

The bases read TGTGCCAGCAGTCTTAGCGGCACCCTCTCCTACGAGCAGTACTTC. It codes for CASSLSGTLSYEQYF. The receptor chain draws on TRBV11-1 and TRBJ2-7; a tentative D call is TRBD2 (6 bases match). The CDR3 measures 15 amino acids from cysteine to phenylalanine. Solely the CDR3 DNA is kept, with 45 bases framed from the first base. The V end loses 6 bases and the J end loses 0 bases, and a stretch of 15 bases separates them. The germline V gene (reference sequence) supplies CDR1 SGHAT and CDR2 FQDESV.